This paragraph covers one TCR beta chain sequence. This clone has a single count. The clone's antigen remains unknown. Per-nucleotide qualities are absent, and no much larger clonotype sits a single base away. The data belong to a study of Tregs in tolerant kidney transplant recipients (dated by TCRdb to between 2018 and 2020). For context, the study as a whole: The study used TCRbeta sequencing to identify donor-specific regulatory T cells before combined kidney and bone marrow transplantation, then tracked those cells after transplant. Several methods of expanding Tregs specific for an allogeneic donor were compared by TCRbeta repertoire sequencing in 3 healthy controls. What the research found in general, with its limitations: Although technical replication error seemed to be minimal, the question of biological reproducibility was not addressed directly. The most biologically relevant and donor-specific TCRbeta repertoire appeared to be identified by expanding Tregs with activated donor B cells. Because only a small number of patients were included, the study had limitations, and the results will need to be validated in larger populations as well as under other immunosuppression protocols.

V loses 2 bases at its end and J loses 2 bases; junction bases beyond the gene matches: 8. Per the germline V gene (reference sequence), GTSNPN is the CDR1 and SVGIG is the CDR2. The CDR3 holds 16 amino acids from the cysteine to the phenylalanine. The read is trimmed to its CDR3 DNA, 48 bases read in frame from base 1. For TCRbeta CDR3 sequencing, genomic DNA from the sorted cells was extracted using the QIAGEN DNeasy Blood and Tissue Kit. High-throughput TCRbeta CDR3 sequencing, including PCR amplification with bias correction and internal controls, was performed commercially through immunoSEQ. The original methods were these. Unique productive TCRbeta sequences were defined by CDR3 nucleotide sequence where primers matched, and otherwise by CDR3 amino acid sequence together with Vbeta and Jbeta genes. Sorting error was corrected by removing sequences shared between sorted populations at a frequency ratio of 2:1 or less, and the remaining shared sequences were assigned to the higher population. Donor-reactive sequences were defined as at least 5-fold expanded in CFSE-low cells versus unstimulated cells, with frequency of at least 0.01% in CFSE-low cells. Repertoire divergence was quantified by Jensen-Shannon divergence using the top 100 TCRbeta sequences ranked by frequency. For any sample with multiple sequencing runs, sorting error was corrected in each run separately before the runs were pooled. TCRdb provides this immuneACCESS table in a form limited to in-frame rearrangements. Some clones are lacking; in checked studies, under half of them reflect an unresolved V gene, and why the rest are absent is not known. That table gives V, J and clone size, and the DNA gave D and trimming. This sample holds some 110,000 clones; around nine tenths were observed only once. Of the sample, roughly 0.63% falls within the top ten clones.

Unstimulated Tregs (CD4+CD25+CD127-), CD4+ non-Tregs (CD4+CD25-), CD4 and CD8 cells were FACS-sorted from thawed PBMCs. Blood from healthy controls was obtained either from healthy volunteers or as purchased buffy coats. Healthy control blood was processed by Ficoll density gradient to PBMCs and cryopreserved; patient PBMCs were collected before and after transplant. The chain was built from TRBV30 and TRBJ2-3; TRBD2 lines up with 9 middle nucleotides. The receptor comes from a human donor in good health. Specimen: CD4+ T cells from blood. The bases read TGTGCCTGGAGTCTCTTAGCGGGAGTTAACACAGATACGCAGTATTTT. This yields the protein CAWSLLAGVNTDTQYF.